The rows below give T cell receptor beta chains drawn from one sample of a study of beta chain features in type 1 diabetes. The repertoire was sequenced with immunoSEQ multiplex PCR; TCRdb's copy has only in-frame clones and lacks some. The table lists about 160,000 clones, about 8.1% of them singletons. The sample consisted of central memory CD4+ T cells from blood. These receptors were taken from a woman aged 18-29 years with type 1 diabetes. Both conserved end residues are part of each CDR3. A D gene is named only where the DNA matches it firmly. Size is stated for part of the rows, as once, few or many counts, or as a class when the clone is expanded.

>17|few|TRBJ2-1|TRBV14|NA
TGTGCCAGCAGCCAAATACCGGGACTTCTCTCCTACAATGAGCAGTTCTTC
CASSQIPGLLSYNEQFF
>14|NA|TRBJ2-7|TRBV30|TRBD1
TGTGCCTGGAGTGGGGGACAGGGTTACCACGAGCAGTACTTC
CAWSGGQGYHEQYF
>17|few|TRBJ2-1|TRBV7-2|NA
TGTGCCAGCAGCTTAGGAGGGGGGGGTCCCTACCACAATGAGCAGTTCTTC
CASSLGGGGPYHNEQFF
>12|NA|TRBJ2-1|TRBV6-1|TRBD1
TGTGCCAGCAGTGACCAGGGGGCGAGCCAGTTCTTC
CASSDQGASQFF
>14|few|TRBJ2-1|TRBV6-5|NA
TGTGCCAGCACCGCCCCTAGCCGATACAATGAGCAGTTCTTC
CASTAPSRYNEQFF
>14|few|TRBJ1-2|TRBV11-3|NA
TGTGCCAGCAGCTTCGAGGCGAGGAGTGGTGGCTACACCTTC
CASSFEARSGGYTF
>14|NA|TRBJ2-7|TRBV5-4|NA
TGTGCCAGCAGCGGGCGTTGGGGGGTAGGCGAGCAGTACTTC
CASSGRWGVGEQYF
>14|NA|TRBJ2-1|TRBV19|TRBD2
TGTGCCAGTATACAGACTAGCGGGCACAATGAGCAGTTCTTC
CASIQTSGHNEQFF
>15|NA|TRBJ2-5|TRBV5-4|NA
TGTGCCAGCAGCTTGGCGTCACGAAAAGCGGAGACCCAGTACTTC
CASSLASRKAETQYF
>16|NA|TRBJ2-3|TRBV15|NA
TGTGCCACCAGCAGGGTCCCTGGGGGGAGCGTGGATACGCAGTATTTT
CATSRVPGGSVDTQYF